The sample holds one count of the clone carrying this T cell receptor (beta chain). Its target is unknown. Some clones are missing from TCRdb's copy, which holds only in-frame ones; the method was immunoSEQ multiplex PCR. The repertoire holds 31,000 or so clones, roughly 75% seen once, with around 10% in the top ten. This entry is derived from a study of a mutant IDH1 vaccine in newly diagnosed glioma. Study at large: Earlier treatment was radiotherapy, temozolomide, or both, with most getting both.

Trimming stripped 0 bases from V and 2 bases from J, with 6 bases between. The CDR3 sequence is 14 residues long. Looked up from germline, CDR1 is KGHSH and CDR2 is LQKENI. The time point: week 35, safety follow-up. One vaccine dose held 300 ug of mutant IDH1 20-mer peptide and came with topical imiquimod. The sample here was PBMCs, taken from a glioma patient whose treatment included an IDH1 peptide vaccine. The gene calls are TRBV18 and TRBJ2-3, with D unresolved. This TCR came from a woman in her thirties or forties with glioma. DNA of the CDR3: TGTGCCAGCTCACCACCGACGAACACAGATACGCAGTATTTT. Translation gives CASSPPTNTDTQYF.